This passage covers 31 T cell receptor beta chains from one sample sequenced in a study of CD8 T cells in Susac syndrome. RNA was extracted with the RNeasy kit, and a quantity of roughly 0.45 to 1 ug was reverse transcribed using random hexamers. TCRdb fed the immunoSEQ multiplex PCR reads into MiXCR, producing one record per CDR3 protein. The repertoire holds 180,000 or so distinct CDR3 sequences, with roughly 95% as singletons. The sample consisted of CD4+ T cells from PBMCs. All receptors come from a human donor with multiple sclerosis.

The genes are TRBV3-1 and TRBJ2-5; maybe TRBD2 (7 bases). The CDR3 spans 15 residues. The germline gives CDR1 LGHDT, CDR2 YNNKEL (reference sequence). The V end lost 4 bases, the J end lost 4 bases, and 16 bases lay between the germline ends. Here the CDR3 DNA reads TGTGCCAGCAGCCTCCCTTGGGGGGGCCCAGAGACCCAGTACTTC. Amino acids: CASSLPWGGPETQYF.

The chain uses TRBV29-1 and TRBJ2-5; TRBD1 agrees at 8 bases. V gave up 5 bases and J gave up 5 bases; unmatched junction bases: 13. CDR3 length: 15 amino acids. CDR1 is SQVTM and CDR2 is ANQGSEA in the germline V gene. The CDR3 nucleotides are TGCAGCGTTCTATGGGACAGGACGAAGCTGGAGACCCAGTACTTC. Translating gives CSVLWDRTKLETQYF.

The chain has TRBV9 and TRBJ1-1, with D possibly matching TRBD1 (6 bases). The germline V and J ends were trimmed by 4 bases and 3 bases, with 19 bases remaining between them. The CDR3 extends over 16 amino acids. Germline CDR1 and CDR2: SGDLS and YYNGEE. CDR3 protein: CASSPRLGAWDTEAFF. The DNA of the CDR3 is TGTGCCAGCAGCCCTCGTTTGGGGGCGTGGGACACTGAAGCTTTCTTT.

The chain has TRBV20-1 and TRBJ2-3; D uncertain. CDR1 and CDR2 from the germline V gene are DFQATT and SNEGSKA (reference sequence). Trimming stripped 0 bases from V and 3 bases from J, with 13 bases between. The CDR3 contains 15 residues. The CDR3 reads CSARDSWVSTDTQYF. CDR3 coding DNA: TGCAGTGCTAGAGATAGTTGGGTTAGTACAGATACGCAGTATTTT.

The rearrangement joins TRBV10-3 to TRBJ2-5, with 8 bases matching TRBD1. The CDR3 has 14 residues. In germline, CDR1 is ENHRY, CDR2 SYGVKD. The trim removed 6 bases at V and 7 bases at J, leaving 10 bases unmatched. CDR3 sequence (DNA): TGTGCCATCAGACCCGGACAGGGTCTTGGGACCCAGTACTTC. This encodes CAIRPGQGLGTQYF.

The DNA for the CDR3 is TGCAGTGCCAGCCCCAACCGCGGGGGCTACAATGAGCAGTTCTTC. Residues: CSASPNRGGYNEQFF. The V call is TRBV20-1, the J call TRBJ2-1; 7 bases match TRBD2. Germline trimming cut 6 bases from V and 3 bases from J; bases unmatched to any gene: 11. Germline CDR1 and CDR2: DFQATT and SNEGSKA (reference sequence). This CDR3 has 15 residues.

The gene calls are TRBV30 and TRBJ1-1; maybe TRBD1 (6 bases). The V end was cut by 4 bases, the J end by 4 bases, with 13 bases between. The CDR3 has 13 amino acids. Germline V CDR1 and CDR2: GTSNPN, SVGIG (reference sequence). The CDR3 DNA sequence: TGTGCCTGGACTGGGGGCTGGGGCACTGAAGCTTTCTTT. Translating gives CAWTGGWGTEAFF.

This chain links TRBV2 with TRBJ1-1; D not certain. The germline V and J ends were trimmed by 4 bases and 3 bases, with 9 bases remaining between them. The germline V gene has CDR1 SNHLY and CDR2 FYNNEI. The CDR3 covers 13 residues. The CDR3 protein is CASSVEKDTEAFF. The CDR3 coding sequence is TGTGCCAGCAGTGTCGAGAAGGACACTGAAGCTTTCTTT.

This sequence joins TRBV20-1 and TRBJ2-2, with D possibly being TRBD2 (5 bases). Trimming took off 5 bases at V and 6 bases at J, with 10 bases between the two ends. CDR1 is DFQATT and CDR2 is SNEGSKA in the germline V gene (reference sequence). The CDR3 covers 12 residues. The CDR3 coding sequence is TGCAGTGCTTTAGAGGGTCCCGGGGAGCTGTTTTTT. As protein: CSALEGPGELFF.

The chain joins TRBV20-1 to TRBJ2-7, with D uncertain. V lost 3 bases to trimming and J lost 0 bases, with 15 bases between them. In germline, CDR1 is DFQATT, CDR2 SNEGSKA (reference sequence). CDR3 length: 15 residues. In DNA, the CDR3 is TGCAGTGCTAGGAGCTTAAGGTCCGTCTCCTACGAGCAGTACTTC. It is translated as CSARSLRSVSYEQYF.

The rearrangement uses TRBV30 and TRBJ1-1, with D unresolved. CDR1 and CDR2 from the germline V gene are GTSNPN and SVGIG (reference sequence). This CDR3 has 14 residues. V lost 2 bases to trimming and J lost 0 bases, with 10 bases between them. CDR3 sequence reads: CAWSWAGMNTEAFF. The CDR3 DNA reads as TGTGCCTGGAGTTGGGCGGGAATGAACACTGAAGCTTTCTTT. The full variable domain, rest sourced from reference TRBV30 and TRBJ1-1, is SQTIHQWPATLVQPVGSPLSLECTVEGTSNPNLYWYRQAAGRGLQLLFYSVGIGQISSEVPQNLSASRPQDRQFILSSKKLLLSDSGFYLCAWSWAGMNTEAFFGQGTRLTVV.

The chain uses TRBV10-3 and TRBJ2-7, with D tentatively TRBD2 (5 bases). The germline V gene encodes CDR1 ENHRY and CDR2 SYGVKD. This CDR3 is built from 11 residues. The CDR3 protein is CATSPREEQYF. The CDR3 nucleotides are TGTGCGACCAGCCCGAGGGAGGAGCAGTACTTC.

V and J are TRBV20-1 and TRBJ2-1; D remains ambiguous. The V end lost 0 bases, the J end lost 9 bases, and 12 bases lay between the germline ends. This CDR3 is built from 13 residues. CDR1 is DFQATT and CDR2 is SNEGSKA in the germline V gene (reference sequence). The CDR3 here is CSARDRAGSEQFF. CDR3 sequence (DNA): TGCAGTGCTAGAGATCGGGCAGGAAGTGAGCAGTTCTTC.

CDR3 DNA: TGTGCCAGCAGCCCCCGGCAGGGGTCGGTGCAGTACTTC. It yields the protein CASSPRQGSVQYF. The chain recombines TRBV3-1 with TRBJ2-7; TRBD1 is a possible D gene (6 bases). CDR1 LGHDT and CDR2 YNNKEL come from the germline V gene (reference sequence). This CDR3 has 13 residues. With 4 bases removed from V and 9 bases from J, the gap between germline ends came to 16 bases.

The gene calls are TRBV20-1 and TRBJ1-5; D is perhaps TRBD1 (5 bases). V lost 5 bases to trimming and J lost 2 bases, with 16 bases between them. CDR1 is DFQATT, CDR2 SNEGSKA, per germline (reference sequence). The CDR3 runs to 15 residues. CDR3 DNA sequence: TGCAGTGCTGCTGGGACCGCCCACGGCAATCAGCCCCAGCATTTT. This translates into CSAAGTAHGNQPQHF.

The chain uses TRBV30 and TRBJ1-4; D gene ambiguous. Trimming cost V 0 bases and J 2 bases, with 1 base left between them. The CDR3 spans 12 residues. Germline CDR1 reads GTSNPN; CDR2 reads SVGIG (reference sequence). CDR3 residues: CAWSVTNEKLFF. DNA of the CDR3: TGTGCCTGGAGTGTGACTAATGAAAAACTGTTTTTT. Full variable domain (missing parts from reference TRBV30 and TRBJ1-4): SQTIHQWPATLVQPVGSPLSLECTVEGTSNPNLYWYRQAAGRGLQLLFYSVGIGQISSEVPQNLSASRPQDRQFILSSKKLLLSDSGFYLCAWSVTNEKLFFGSGTQLSVL.

This rearrangement joins TRBV12-3 or TRBV12-4 to TRBJ1-2; D is unclear. The ends were cut back, 7 bases at V and 2 bases at J, with 11 bases in the middle. The CDR3 length is 13 residues. The CDR3 here is CASTMSANYGYTF. CDR3 nucleotide sequence: TGTGCCAGCACCATGAGTGCCAACTATGGCTACACCTTC.

This sequence joins TRBV6-6 and TRBJ1-2; D is ambiguous. The germline V and J ends were trimmed by 6 bases and 4 bases, with 18 bases remaining between them. The CDR3 sequence is 15 residues long. CDR1 is MNHNY and CDR2 is SVGAGI in the germline V gene (reference sequence). The CDR3 is CASSHGNRVIYGYTF. CDR3 in DNA: TGTGCCAGCAGCCACGGGAATAGGGTTATCTATGGCTACACCTTC.

The V and J genes are TRBV30 and TRBJ1-2; D uncertain. The germline V gene has CDR1 GTSNPN and CDR2 SVGIG (reference sequence). V was clipped by 4 bases and J by 6 bases, with 15 bases between them. The CDR3 runs 13 residues. CDR3 sequence reads: CAWNVGTSHGYTF. As DNA, the CDR3 is TGTGCCTGGAATGTCGGCACGAGCCATGGCTACACCTTC. The whole variable domain, filled in from reference TRBV30 and TRBJ1-2, reads SQTIHQWPATLVQPVGSPLSLECTVEGTSNPNLYWYRQAAGRGLQLLFYSVGIGQISSEVPQNLSASRPQDRQFILSSKKLLLSDSGFYLCAWNVGTSHGYTFGSGTRLTVV.

The gene calls are TRBV7-2 and TRBJ2-7; TRBD1 agrees at 8 bases. The CDR3 has 14 amino acids. Germline V gives CDR1 SGHTA, CDR2 FQGNSA. Germline trimming cut 6 bases from V and 3 bases from J; bases unmatched to any gene: 7. CDR3 nucleotides: TGTGCCAGCAGGCGAGCAGGGGGCGACTACGAGCAGTACTTC. It translates to CASRRAGGDYEQYF.

The chain uses TRBV5-6 and TRBJ2-3; D is perhaps TRBD1 or TRBD2 (5 bases each). Germline V lookup: CDR1 SGHDT, CDR2 YYEEEE. The V and J ends lost 10 bases and 2 bases respectively, with 14 bases between them. The CDR3 length is 13 residues. The CDR3 spells CAGGLGNTDTQYF. The CDR3 DNA follows: TGTGCCGGGGGTTTGGGGAACACAGATACGCAGTATTTT.

The chain employs TRBV25-1 and TRBJ2-7; TRBD1 is a possible D gene (6 bases). Trimming took off 4 bases at V and 6 bases at J, with 10 bases between the two ends. Germline V lookup: CDR1 MGHDK, CDR2 SYGVNS. The CDR3 extends over 12 amino acids. CDR3 DNA: TGTGCCAGCAGTGGACAGGACGGCGAGCAGTACTTC. It yields the protein CASSGQDGEQYF.

This chain uses TRBV19 with TRBJ2-1; a weak D match, TRBD1 (6 bases). Trimming removed 7 bases from V and 0 bases from J, with 13 bases in between. Germline CDR1 LNHDA, CDR2 SQIVND (reference sequence). The CDR3 totals 15 residues. Written as DNA, the CDR3 is TGTGCCAGTACCTCCGACAGGAGCTCCTACAATGAGCAGTTCTTC. The encoded protein is CASTSDRSSYNEQFF.

The V call is TRBV7-2, the J call TRBJ2-3; the match to TRBD1 covers 9 bases. Trimming at V came to 2 bases and at J to 6 bases, leaving 6 bases not matched to a gene. The CDR3 covers 15 residues. Germline V CDR1 and CDR2: SGHTA, FQGNSA. DNA of the CDR3: TGTGCCAGCAGCTTACAACAGGGGGCGGGTGATACGCAGTATTTT. Its protein is CASSLQQGAGDTQYF. Based on the CDR3 plus reference TRBV7-2 and TRBJ2-3, the full variable domain is GAGVSQSPSNKVTEKGKDVELRCDPISGHTALYWYRQSLGQGLEFLIYFQGNSAPDKSGLPSDRFSAERTGGSVSTLTIQRTQQEDSAVYLCASSLQQGAGDTQYFGPGTRLTVL.

The chain combines TRBV19 with TRBJ1-1; weak D call: TRBD1 (5 bases). Trimming shortened V by 3 bases and J by 4 bases, and 12 bases separated the two germline ends. The CDR3 is made up of 14 amino acids. CDR1 and CDR2 (germline): LNHDA, SQIVND (reference sequence). CDR3 residues: CASSMGVVGTEAFF. The CDR3 DNA reads as TGTGCCAGTAGTATGGGGGTTGTCGGCACTGAAGCTTTCTTT. Looking up the rest from reference TRBV19 and TRBJ1-1 gives the full variable domain: DGGITQSPKYLFRKEGQNVTLSCEQNLNHDAMYWYRQDPGQGLRLIYYSQIVNDFQKGDIAEGYSVSREKKESFPLTVTSAQKNPTAFYLCASSMGVVGTEAFFGQGTRLTVV.

This chain uses TRBV7-6 with TRBJ2-7; 8 nucleotides agree with TRBD1. After removal of 2 bases from V and 3 bases from J, the junction contained 12 bases not matched to a gene. Looked up from germline, CDR1 is SGHVS and CDR2 is FNYEAQ. The CDR3 runs 17 residues. CDR3 nucleotides: TGTGCCAGCAGCTTAAATCCCGGGCCAGGGGGCGGCTACGAGCAGTACTTC. It yields the protein CASSLNPGPGGGYEQYF.

A single count supports this clonotype. The chain couples TRBV19 to TRBJ1-2; TRBD1 might be the D (6 bases). The CDR3 extends over 12 amino acids. Trimming pared 4 bases from V and 8 bases from J, leaving 11 bases between. Looked up from germline, CDR1 is LNHDA and CDR2 is SQIVND (reference sequence). The CDR3 sequence: CASSNQGHGYTF. DNA for the CDR3: TGTGCCAGTAGTAACCAGGGGCACGGCTACACCTTC.

The chain is built from TRBV6-1 and TRBJ1-2; 8 nucleotides agree with TRBD1. V lost 10 bases and J lost 4; bases outside the gene matches: 2. Germline lookup yields CDR1 MNHNS and CDR2 SASEGT. The CDR3 runs to 11 residues. CDR3 nucleotide sequence: TGTGCCACTGACAGGGGCTATGGCTACACCTTC. Residues: CATDRGYGYTF.

This clonotype showed up just once. The rearrangement links TRBV15 to TRBJ1-1; TRBD1 is a possible D gene (5 bases). CDR3 length: 16 amino acids. V was clipped by 3 bases and J by 0 bases, with 14 bases between them. Germline-derived CDR1 and CDR2 are LNHNV and YYDKDF (reference sequence). CDR3 in amino acids: CATSRKTGTMNTEAFF. CDR3 DNA: TGTGCCACCAGCAGGAAAACCGGGACCATGAACACTGAAGCTTTCTTT. Complete variable domain (other parts from reference TRBV15 and TRBJ1-1): DAMVIQNPRYQVTQFGKPVTLSCSQTLNHNVMYWYQQKSSQAPKLLFHYYDKDFNNEADTPDNFQSRRPNTSFCFLDIRSPGLGDTAMYLCATSRKTGTMNTEAFFGQGTRLTVV.

The chain has TRBV25-1 and TRBJ2-2; the D call may be TRBD1 or TRBD2 (6 bases each). Germline CDR1 MGHDK, CDR2 SYGVNS. V was pared by 4 bases and J by 2 bases, with 11 bases between. The CDR3 covers 15 residues. The CDR3 sequence: CASSVVGGNTGELFF. In DNA form, the CDR3 reads TGTGCCAGCAGTGTTGTGGGGGGCAACACCGGGGAGCTGTTTTTT. Using reference TRBV25-1 and TRBJ2-2 for the parts outside the CDR3, the full variable domain is EADIYQTPRYLVIGTGKKITLECSQTMGHDKMYWYQQDPGMELHLIHYSYGVNSTEKGDLSSESTVSRIRTEHFPLTLESARPSHTSQYLCASSVVGGNTGELFFGEGSRLTVL.

This chain links TRBV18 with TRBJ2-7; TRBD1 matches at 7 bases. Unmatched junction bases numbered 5, after V lost 2 bases and J lost 1 base. The CDR3 sequence is 15 residues long. From germline, CDR1 is KGHSH and CDR2 LQKENI. The CDR3 region has the DNA TGTGCCAGCTCACCAATTCCGGGACAGTCCTACGAGCAGTACTTC. This encodes CASSPIPGQSYEQYF.